These 12 T cell receptor beta chains were sequenced from one sample in a study of blood T cells in healthy people across ages. A second about 7 to 12 cycle PCR used barcoded and J-beta primers. Each CDR3 protein gets one entry after TCRdb re-called the 5' RACE reads with MiXCR. The sample carries more than 800,000 distinct CDR3 sequences, about 28% recorded once. The sequenced material came from blood. These receptors all come from a woman older than 75 in good health.

Of note for this clonotype: This could be a read error, since a much larger clone is one nucleotide away. The genes are TRBV29-1 and TRBJ2-7; D is tentatively TRBD1 or TRBD2 (5 bases each). From germline, CDR1 is SQVTM and CDR2 ANQGSEA. Between the trimmed V and J ends, which lost 1 base and 2 bases, there was a span of 12 bases. The CDR3 spans 14 residues. As DNA, the CDR3 is TGCAGCGTTGAAGGGGACGTACTCCCCTACGAGCAGTACTTC. Translated, it gives CSVEGDVLPYEQYF.

The chain couples TRBV2 to TRBJ2-1; D not certain. The CDR3 consists of 14 residues. Per germline, CDR1 SNHLY and CDR2 FYNNEI. Trimming removed 2 bases from V and 6 bases from J, with 11 bases in between. CDR3 protein: CASSEQGFGNEQFF. The DNA for the CDR3 is TGTGCCAGCAGTGAACAAGGGTTCGGCAATGAGCAGTTCTTC.

As for this clonotype: A read error may explain this, as a much larger clone is one base away. The CDR3 region has the DNA TGTGCCAGCAGCCTCTACACTAATGAGCTGTTCTTC. Translation: CASSLYTNELFF. The chain links TRBV6-2 or TRBV6-3 to TRBJ2-1; D remains ambiguous. CDR1 MNHEY and CDR2 SVGEGT come from the germline V gene. There are 12 residues in the CDR3.

The genes are TRBV18 and TRBJ2-1; weak D call: TRBD2 (5 bases). V was clipped by 5 bases and J by 0 bases, with 14 bases between them. The CDR3 extends over 16 amino acids. In germline, CDR1 is KGHSH, CDR2 LQKENI. This chain's CDR3 is CASSYPGILSYNEQFF. Here the CDR3 DNA reads TGTGCCAGCTCATACCCGGGGATCCTCTCCTACAATGAGCAGTTCTTC.

Comments on this clonotype: Given a much more abundant clone one base away, this may be a read error. The V and J genes are TRBV9 and TRBJ2-7; 9 positions match TRBD2. CDR3 size: 17 residues. Trimming cost V 4 bases and J 7 bases; bases outside gene matches: 18. Germline CDR1 is SGDLS and CDR2 is YYNGEE. This chain's CDR3 is CASSPRLAVSSYNEQYF. The CDR3, as DNA: TGTGCCAGCAGCCCTCGACTAGCGGTGAGCTCCTACAATGAGCAGTACTTC.

This clonotype was recorded at least ten times. The chain joins TRBV7-2 to TRBJ1-5; no reliable D call. Trimming shortened V by 2 bases and J by 7 bases, and 12 bases separated the two germline ends. The CDR3 extends over 14 amino acids. CDR1 and CDR2 from the germline V gene are SGHTA and FQGNSA. DNA of the CDR3: TGTGCCAGCAGCTTAATGGAAGGGAACCAGCCCCAGCATTTT. As protein: CASSLMEGNQPQHF.

The chain couples TRBV12-3 or TRBV12-4 to TRBJ2-7, with a possible D match to TRBD1 (6 bases). Trimming stripped 7 bases from V and 4 bases from J, with 11 bases between. This CDR3 has 12 amino acids. CDR3 protein: CASTFQGYEQYF. In nucleotides, the CDR3 is TGTGCCAGCACCTTCCAGGGGTACGAGCAGTACTTC.

This clonotype was counted a few times. This sequence may be a read error, since a much larger clone differs from it by one base. This chain joins TRBV4-3 and TRBJ2-5; 11 nucleotides align to TRBD2. CDR3 length equals 14 residues. The V gene end was trimmed by 4 bases and the J gene end by 11 bases; junction bases not matched to a gene: 9. Germline CDR1 reads LGHNA; CDR2 reads YSLEER. The CDR3 loop is CASSRSGGGNEQYF. The DNA for the CDR3 is TGCGCCAGCAGCCGTAGCGGGGGGGGCAATGAGCAGTACTTC.

This clonotype showed up just a few times. V is TRBV7-2 and J is TRBJ2-3; maybe TRBD1 (5 bases). Deletions cut 5 bases from V and 6 bases from J, with 15 bases between. The CDR3 spans 14 residues. CDR1 is SGHTA, CDR2 FQGNSA, per germline. CDR3 DNA: TGTGCCAGCAGCCAGGACATATTTACGGATACGCAGTATTTT. This gives the protein CASSQDIFTDTQYF.

This clonotype showed up many times. This sequence joins TRBV4-2 and TRBJ1-5, with unresolved D. CDR1 is LGHNA, CDR2 YNFKEQ, per germline. The CDR3 loop spans 14 amino acids. V lost 0 bases to trimming and J lost 4 bases, with 7 bases between them. For the CDR3, the DNA is TGTGCCAGCAGCCAAGAGTATCAGAATCAGCCCCAGCATTTT. Residues: CASSQEYQNQPQHF.

This clonotype was recorded at least ten times. The chain links TRBV2 to TRBJ2-7; possibly TRBD1 or TRBD2 for D (5 bases each). V lost 7 bases, J lost 0 bases, and 13 bases lay in between. Germline CDR1 reads SNHLY; CDR2 reads FYNNEI. CDR3 size: 14 residues. CDR3 in DNA: TGTGCCAGCACCTCCCGGGGCCACTCCTACGAGCAGTACTTC. Translation gives CASTSRGHSYEQYF. Supplemented by reference TRBV2 and TRBJ2-7, the full variable domain reads EPEVTQTPSHQVTQMGQEVILRCVPISNHLYFYWYRQILGQKVEFLVSFYNNEISEKSEIFDDQFSVERPDGSNFTLKIRSTKLEDSAMYFCASTSRGHSYEQYFGPGTRLTVT.

V usage is TRBV11-2 and J usage is TRBJ1-2; 7 bases map to TRBD1. This CDR3 spans 14 amino acids. Per germline, CDR1 SGHAT and CDR2 FQNNGV. V shed 6 bases and J 8 bases; nucleotides not matched to a gene: 12. The CDR3 region has the DNA TGTGCCAGCAGACGGGACAGCAGTAACACAGGCTACACCTTC. It specifies CASRRDSSNTGYTF.